The 22 T cell receptor beta chains reported below all come from one sample, sequenced in a study of regulatory T cells in long-lasting Graves disease. The time point denotes: newly diagnosed GD, antithyroid drugs for less than 3 months. RNA from PBMCs was the source of the TCR library. To make TCR beta libraries, researchers used iRepertoire HTBI primers and Arm-PCR of CDR3 regions. TCRdb re-derived calls from the multiplex PCR reads in MiXCR, one entry per CDR3 protein. The sample gives about 530,000 distinct CDR3 sequences, roughly 16% of which show up once; around a quarter is in the top ten. These same records also appear under a second study, on T cells in Graves' hyperthyroidism and ophthalmopathy.

Sequencing was performed on peripheral blood mononuclear cells (PBMCs), taken at new diagnosis, from a patient treated with antithyroid drugs. The receptor source for this set is a woman aged 40 to 65 with Graves disease.

This clonotype has at least ten counts. The rearrangement links TRBV20-1 to TRBJ1-1; D gene uncertain. Trimming took 3 bases from V and 3 from J, leaving 5 bases between them. From germline, CDR1 is DFQATT and CDR2 SNEGSKA (reference sequence). The CDR3 covers 11 residues. As DNA, the CDR3 is TGCAGTGCTAGTGCCGACACTGAAGCTTTCTTT. Protein product: CSASADTEAFF.

V gene TRBV7-2 combines with J gene TRBJ1-2; tentative D call: TRBD1 (6 bases). The V gene's germline CDR1 is SGHTA and CDR2 FQGNSA. This CDR3 has 15 amino acids. The V gene lost 5 bases and the J gene lost 3 bases, with 16 bases spanning the gap. CDR3 DNA: TGTGCCAGCAGCACCCGTGGAGGGGGGGACTATGGCTACACCTTC. Translated, it gives CASSTRGGGDYGYTF.

This clonotype has a handful of counts. The chain couples TRBV28 to TRBJ1-2; tentative D call: TRBD1 (6 bases). Germline V gene sequence: CDR1 MDHEN, CDR2 SYDVKM. The CDR3 covers 17 residues. V was cut by 3 bases and J by 6 bases, with 23 bases left in between. Here the CDR3 reads CASSFITPAQGVDGYTF. The CDR3 DNA is TGTGCCAGCAGTTTTATAACCCCCGCACAGGGTGTCGATGGCTACACCTTC.

There are many counts of this clonotype. CDR3 sequence reads: CSARGGLAGGPNPTDTQYF. The DNA of the CDR3 is TGCAGTGCTAGAGGAGGACTGGCGGGGGGGCCCAACCCCACAGATACGCAGTATTTT. The V and J genes are TRBV20-1 and TRBJ2-3; TRBD2 matches 9 bases. V shed 1 base, J shed 2 bases, and the junction held 16 bases outside the gene matches. This CDR3 spans 19 amino acids. Germline V gene sequence: CDR1 DFQATT, CDR2 SNEGSKA (reference sequence).

The chain links TRBV3-1 to TRBJ2-1; TRBD2 aligns across 8 bases. This CDR3 region has 16 residues. The V and J ends lost 5 bases and 8 bases, in that order; junction bases with no gene match: 14. Germline values: CDR1 LGHDT, CDR2 YNNKEL (reference sequence). The CDR3 here is CASSASGLEEVDEQFF. The CDR3, as DNA: TGTGCCAGCAGCGCATCGGGACTAGAGGAGGTCGATGAGCAGTTCTTC.

On this clonotype itself: With a much larger clone just one base away, this may be a read error. The genes are TRBV15 and TRBJ1-5; a possible D gene is TRBD1 (5 bases). CDR3 size: 15 residues. Germline-derived CDR1 and CDR2 are LNHNV and YYDKDF (reference sequence). CDR3 nucleotide sequence: TGTGTCACCAGCAGAGATCGACAGACGTATCAGCCCCAGCATTTT. It specifies CVTSRDRQTYQPQHF.

This clonotype showed up just a few times. The chain uses TRBV2 and TRBJ2-1; possible D gene TRBD1, 5 bases. CDR1 and CDR2 from the germline V gene are SNHLY and FYNNEI. Trimming shortened V by 6 bases and J by 4 bases, and 16 bases separated the two germline ends. The CDR3 contains 15 residues. CDR3: CASRDRGYLYNEQFF. The CDR3, as DNA: TGTGCCAGCAGGGATAGGGGTTACCTGTACAATGAGCAGTTCTTC.

In this sample, this clonotype turned up many times. The chain joins TRBV5-1 to TRBJ1-1; no firm D call. The germline V gene encodes CDR1 SGHRS and CDR2 YFSETQ. V was clipped by 4 bases and J by 1 base, with 17 bases between them. CDR3 size: 16 residues. CDR3: CASSKISWDPNTEAFF. CDR3 bases: TGCGCCAGCAGCAAAATATCATGGGATCCGAACACTGAAGCTTTCTTT.

The sample holds many counts of this clonotype. The rearrangement joins TRBV6-1 to TRBJ1-1; D is unclear. Trimming shortened V by 6 bases and J by 7 bases, and 12 bases separated the two germline ends. This CDR3 has 12 residues. CDR1 MNHNS and CDR2 SASEGT come from the germline V gene. The CDR3 loop is CASSGRLREAFF. CDR3 sequence (DNA): TGTGCCAGCAGCGGACGACTTCGTGAAGCTTTCTTT.

The CDR3: CASSPGLSYNEQFF. The CDR3, as DNA: TGCGCCAGCAGTCCCGGACTATCATACAATGAGCAGTTCTTC. V and J are TRBV5-1 and TRBJ2-1; a possible D gene is TRBD2 (6 bases). Trimming cost V 5 bases and J 4 bases, with 13 bases left between them. The germline V gene has CDR1 SGHRS and CDR2 YFSETQ. CDR3 length: 14 residues.

This clonotype occurred many times. The rearrangement joins TRBV29-1 to TRBJ1-2; D gene unclear. Trimming left V 3 bases short and J 4 bases short, with 15 bases between. The length of the CDR3 is 14 residues. Germline CDR1 SQVTM, CDR2 ANQGSEA. Here the CDR3 reads CSVEGWSVGYGYTF. The CDR3 DNA follows: TGCAGCGTTGAGGGTTGGTCGGTGGGCTATGGCTACACCTTC.

This clonotype appeared many times. The V and J genes are TRBV28 and TRBJ1-2; D call uncertain. Germline V gives CDR1 MDHEN, CDR2 SYDVKM. The V and J ends lost 6 bases and 0 bases respectively, with 14 bases between them. The CDR3 consists of 15 residues. The CDR3 spells CASSTPEYSNYGYTF. CDR3 bases: TGTGCCAGCAGCACCCCAGAATACTCTAACTATGGCTACACCTTC.

This chain links TRBV19 with TRBJ1-5, with TRBD1 identical over 10 bases. Trimming took 7 bases from V and 3 from J; bases not matched to a gene: 6. This CDR3 region has 15 residues. Germline assignment: CDR1 LNHDA and CDR2 SQIVND (reference sequence). CDR3: CASIRDRGNNQPQHF. CDR3 coding DNA: TGTGCCAGTATACGGGACAGGGGAAACAATCAGCCCCAGCATTTT.

This clonotype came up many times. The rearrangement links TRBV27 to TRBJ2-1, with D unresolved. The V and J ends lost 6 bases and 4 bases respectively, with 10 bases between them. The CDR3 spans 13 residues. Germline CDR1 MNHEY, CDR2 SMNVEV (reference sequence). This CDR3 reads CASREDIYNEQFF. The CDR3 DNA sequence: TGTGCCAGCAGGGAAGACATTTACAATGAGCAGTTCTTC.

The chain employs TRBV27 and TRBJ2-7; possible D gene TRBD2, 6 bases. Germline CDR1 reads MNHEY; CDR2 reads SMNVEV (reference sequence). The CDR3 spans 16 residues. The V and J ends lost 5 bases and 2 bases respectively, with 19 bases between them. CDR3 nucleotide sequence: TGTGCCAGCAGTATAGAGGTCCGGGGGAAAACCTACGAGCAGTACTTC. This sequence encodes CASSIEVRGKTYEQYF.

This clonotype was observed many times. This chain uses TRBV12-3 or TRBV12-4 with TRBJ1-1; tentatively, D is TRBD1 (6 bases). This CDR3 region has 16 residues. The germline V and J ends were trimmed by 6 bases and 0 bases, with 17 bases remaining between them. The chain's CDR3 is CASRSSRDTLNTEAFF. The CDR3 nucleotides are TGTGCCAGCAGGTCCTCCCGGGACACTCTGAACACTGAAGCTTTCTTT.

With respect to this clonotype: A clone one base away is much larger, so this may be a read error. The V and J genes are TRBV5-1 and TRBJ1-1; possibly TRBD1 for D (6 bases). The CDR3 extends over 16 amino acids. Germline CDR1 SGHRS, CDR2 YFSETQ. Written as DNA, the CDR3 is TGCGCCAGCAGCCCGAGCGGGGGCGTCCTGAACACTAAAGCTTTCTTT. It specifies CASSPSGGVLNTKAFF. The full variable domain, rest sourced from reference TRBV5-1 and TRBJ1-1, is KAGVTQTPRYLIKTRGQQVTLSCSPISGHRSVSWYQQTPGQGLQFLFEYFSETQRNKGNFPGRFSGRQFSNSRSEMNVSTLELGDSALYLCASSPSGGVLNTKAFFGQGTRLTVV.

The chain employs TRBV6-5 and TRBJ1-6, with D tentatively TRBD1 (6 bases). The V gene's germline CDR1 is MNHEY and CDR2 SVGAGI. The V end lost 2 bases, the J end lost 9 bases, and 14 bases lay between the germline ends. This CDR3 has 15 residues. CDR3 protein: CASSYGTIGVSPLHF. Here the CDR3 DNA reads TGTGCCAGCAGTTACGGGACAATTGGGGTTTCACCCCTCCACTTT.

The chain joins TRBV15 to TRBJ2-5, with D possibly TRBD2 on 5 matching bases. Germline V CDR1 and CDR2: LNHNV, YYDKDF (reference sequence). V was cut by 0 bases and J by 5 bases, with 25 bases left in between. CDR3 length equals 19 residues. The CDR3 protein is CATSRESLLGGLVGETQYF. CDR3 in DNA: TGTGCCACCAGCAGAGAATCCCTCCTTGGCGGGCTGGTTGGGGAGACCCAGTACTTC.

Many counts were recorded for this clonotype. V is TRBV20-1 and J is TRBJ1-1; the D is unclear. This CDR3 region has 13 residues. The germline gives CDR1 DFQATT, CDR2 SNEGSKA (reference sequence). V lost 0 bases, J lost 0 bases, and 5 bases lay in between. The CDR3 protein is CSARDEVNTEAFF. The CDR3 DNA follows: TGCAGTGCTAGAGATGAGGTGAACACTGAAGCTTTCTTT.

V is TRBV20-1 and J is TRBJ2-7; 10 bases map to TRBD1. From germline, CDR1 is DFQATT and CDR2 SNEGSKA (reference sequence). The CDR3 is 13 residues long. The chain's CDR3 is CSVGGTGAVGQYF. In DNA, the CDR3 is TGCAGCGTAGGGGGGACAGGGGCAGTAGGGCAGTACTTC.

For this clonotype: A read error may explain this, as a much larger clone is one base away. Since the CDR3 does not end with the conserved phenylalanine or tryptophan, this likely comes from a read error. The CDR3 DNA is TGTGCCAGCAACCAGGGCCAAATGAACACTGAAGCTTTCCTT. It encodes CASNQGQMNTEAFL. J is TRBJ1-1 and V is TRBV12-3 or TRBV12-4; a possible D gene is TRBD1 (5 bases). V was pared by 7 bases and J by 0 bases, with 12 bases between. This CDR3 has 14 residues.